Below are 15 T cell receptor beta chains sequenced from a single sample in a study of T cell responses to AZD1222 COVID-19 vaccine. Generated by immunoSEQ multiplex PCR, the TCRdb table keeps only in-frame clones and is missing some. The profile shows just over 80,000 clones, 85% to 90% of them singletons. The sample in question was peripheral blood, obtained on day 0 of AZD1222 vaccination. Receptor source: an adult in good health.

The V call is TRBV5-4, the J call TRBJ1-2; no clear D gene. V lost 0 bases to trimming and J lost 3 bases, with 9 bases between them. This CDR3 is built from 14 residues. Germline V CDR1 and CDR2: SGHNT, YYREEE (reference sequence). Written as DNA, the CDR3 is TGTGCCAGCAGCTTGGTTGGCAGCCACTATGGCTACACCTTC. It encodes CASSLVGSHYGYTF.

This clone was seen once. The chain has TRBV7-3 and TRBJ2-1; possible D gene TRBD2, 5 bases. CDR3 size: 13 residues. The V and J ends lost 6 bases and 9 bases respectively, with 15 bases between them. Germline CDR1 is SGHTA and CDR2 is FQGTGA. The CDR3 spells CASSVGSGLEQFF. CDR3 DNA sequence: TGTGCCAGCAGTGTTGGAAGTGGACTTGAGCAGTTCTTC.

V gene TRBV5-1 combines with J gene TRBJ2-7; D call uncertain. Germline CDR1 reads SGHRS; CDR2 reads YFSETQ. The length of the CDR3 is 14 residues. V was clipped by 0 bases and J by 4 bases, with 11 bases between them. This chain's CDR3 is CASSLGLAPYEQYF. The DNA of the CDR3 is TGCGCCAGCAGCTTGGGGTTGGCACCTTACGAGCAGTACTTC.

The rearrangement links TRBV11-2 to TRBJ1-3, with D unclear. V lost 0 bases, J lost 4 bases, and 7 bases lay in between. The CDR3 is 14 residues long. Germline-derived CDR1 and CDR2 are SGHAT and FQNNGV. CDR3 residues: CASSLDWEGNTIYF. In nucleotides, the CDR3 is TGTGCCAGCAGCTTAGACTGGGAAGGAAACACCATATATTTT.

The chain links TRBV6-1 to TRBJ1-5; tentatively, D is TRBD1 (5 bases). V was clipped by 2 bases and J by 6 bases, with 14 bases between them. CDR1 MNHNS and CDR2 SASEGT come from the germline V gene. This CDR3 contains 15 residues. This CDR3 reads CASSEQRPGGQPQHF. The DNA for the CDR3 is TGTGCCAGCAGTGAACAGAGGCCCGGGGGTCAGCCCCAGCATTTT.

This clone was picked up a small number of times. The rearrangement joins TRBV29-1 to TRBJ1-1; D uncertain. Germline V CDR1 and CDR2: SQVTM, ANQGSEA. The CDR3 spans 12 residues. The ends were cut back, 6 bases at V and 2 bases at J, with 10 bases in the middle. The CDR3 loop reads CSVTDGNTEAFF. CDR3 nucleotides: TGCAGCGTAACAGACGGTAACACTGAAGCTTTCTTT.

This chain links TRBV27 with TRBJ2-1; possible D gene TRBD1, 5 bases. Germline CDR1 is MNHEY and CDR2 is SMNVEV (reference sequence). This CDR3 has 12 amino acids. V shed 4 bases and J shed 10 bases, with 11 bases lying between them. CDR3 nucleotide sequence: TGTGCCAGCAGTTCACAGGTAGGAGAGCAGTTCTTC. As protein: CASSSQVGEQFF.

The chain joins TRBV7-3 to TRBJ2-1; 12 bases are shared with TRBD1. CDR1 SGHTA and CDR2 FQGTGA come from the germline V gene. The CDR3 consists of 21 residues. J gave up 5 bases and V 5 bases, and 22 bases lay outside the gene matches. As DNA, the CDR3 is TGTGCCAGCAGCACAGACTTTCCGGGACAGGGGGCCCCACTTAGGGACAATGAGCAGTTCTTC. Translated: CASSTDFPGQGAPLRDNEQFF.

The CDR3 region is CASKLGGTEAFF. The CDR3 region has the DNA TGTGCCAGCAAACTGGGGGGCACTGAAGCTTTCTTT. The chain uses TRBV12-3 or TRBV12-4 and TRBJ1-1; TRBD1 might be the D (5 bases). V was clipped by 7 bases and J by 4 bases, with 10 bases between them. The CDR3 sequence is 12 residues long.

This chain uses TRBV19 with TRBJ1-1; D uncertain. V was trimmed by 5 bases and J by 1 base, leaving 8 bases between them. The germline gives CDR1 LNHDA, CDR2 SQIVND (reference sequence). The CDR3 is 13 amino acids. The CDR3 loop is CASSEAGNTEAFF. CDR3 DNA: TGTGCCAGTAGTGAGGCCGGGAACACTGAAGCTTTCTTT.

The chain has TRBV7-9 and TRBJ1-1, with D unclear. Germline assignment: CDR1 SEHNR and CDR2 FQNEAQ (reference sequence). V lost 3 bases, J lost 2 bases, and 4 bases lay in between. The CDR3 consists of 12 residues. The CDR3 DNA reads as TGTGCCAGCAGCTTCGTTAACACTGAAGCTTTCTTT. This codes for CASSFVNTEAFF.

This clone has a single count. The CDR3 protein is CASRVEAIAGGNQFF. CDR3 nucleotide sequence: TGCGCCTCCCGAGTAGAGGCAATAGCGGGGGGGAATCAGTTCTTC. The gene calls are TRBV10-2 and TRBJ2-1, with TRBD2 matching 11 bases. V lost 11 bases to trimming and J lost 13 bases; unmatched junction nucleotides: 19. CDR3 size: 15 residues. The germline V gene has CDR1 WSHSY and CDR2 SAAADI.

The V and J genes are TRBV5-4 and TRBJ2-3, with 9 bases lining up with TRBD2. Germline loops: CDR1 SGHNT, CDR2 YYREEE (reference sequence). This CDR3 spans 15 amino acids. The junction had 7 bases not matched to a gene; V was cut back by 2 bases and J by 6 bases. CDR3 sequence reads: CASSFGGGVWDTQYF. The CDR3 DNA reads as TGTGCCAGCAGCTTCGGCGGGGGGGTGTGGGATACGCAGTATTTT.

This chain joins TRBV6-1 and TRBJ1-2; 10 bases are a match to TRBD1. Germline lookup yields CDR1 MNHNS and CDR2 SASEGT. CDR3 length: 15 residues. The V segment lost 5 bases and the J segment 6 bases; nucleotides outside the gene matches: 9. The CDR3, as DNA: TGTGCCAGCAGTACGACAGGGGGCAGGTGGGATGGCTACACCTTC. It yields the protein CASSTTGGRWDGYTF.

The chain recombines TRBV30 with TRBJ1-1, with 8 nucleotides matching TRBD1. CDR1 and CDR2 from the germline V gene are GTSNPN and SVGIG (reference sequence). CDR3 length: 15 amino acids. Unmatched junction bases numbered 9, after V lost 5 bases and J lost 1 base. The DNA for the CDR3 is TGTGCCTGGGATGGAATGGGACAGGAGAACACTGAAGCTTTCTTT. Translated, it gives CAWDGMGQENTEAFF.